Below, 29 T cell receptor beta chains from the same sample are listed, as sequenced in a study of T cell responses to AZD1222 COVID-19 vaccine. Assay: immunoSEQ multiplex PCR; the TCRdb copy retains only in-frame clones and omits some. In the table there are roughly 150,000 clones, approximately 91% of which are singletons. The sample in question was peripheral blood, obtained 28 days after the second AZD1222 dose. The source of these receptors is an adult who received the AZD1222 COVID-19 vaccine.

CDR3 in amino acids: CASSEGTGGVVSTF. The CDR3 nucleotides read TGTGCCAGCAGTGAAGGGACAGGGGGCGTTGTTAGCACCTTC. The rearrangement uses TRBV2 and TRBJ1-2, with 11 bases fitting TRBD1. V trimming: 1 base; J trimming: 13 bases; junction bases outside the gene matches: 8. The CDR3 contains 14 residues. Germline loops: CDR1 SNHLY, CDR2 FYNNEI.

The CDR3 coding sequence is TGTGCCAGCAGCTTAGAAAGGTTGTCTTCCGGCTACACCTTC. Translated: CASSLERLSSGYTF. The rearrangement joins TRBV11-2 to TRBJ1-2, with D hard to call. V lost 0 bases and J 8 bases, leaving 13 bases between the germline ends. Germline-derived CDR1 and CDR2 are SGHAT and FQNNGV. The CDR3 is 14 amino acids.

V is TRBV5-5 and J is TRBJ2-2, with D perhaps given as TRBD1 or TRBD2 (5 bases each). This CDR3 is built from 16 residues. V was pared by 3 bases and J by 3 bases, with 15 bases between. The germline V gene has CDR1 SGHKS and CDR2 YYEKEE (reference sequence). Here the CDR3 reads CASSSRGVWDTGELFF. The CDR3 nucleotides read TGTGCCAGCAGCTCAAGGGGAGTATGGGACACCGGGGAGCTGTTTTTT.

This clone was counted a single time. The chain couples TRBV9 to TRBJ2-3; maybe TRBD2 (7 bases). Trimming removed 5 bases at V and 4 bases at J, with 20 bases between. The CDR3 totals 16 residues. From germline, CDR1 is SGDLS and CDR2 YYNGEE. The CDR3 DNA reads as TGTGCCAGCAGTGACAACAGGGAGGGGGGGCCAGATACGCAGTATTTT. It specifies CASSDNREGGPDTQYF.

This chain joins TRBV5-1 and TRBJ2-3; D perhaps matches TRBD2 (5 bases). Trimming cost V 0 bases and J 4 bases, with 6 bases left between them. Germline V gives CDR1 SGHRS, CDR2 YFSETQ. This CDR3 is 13 amino acids long. CDR3 in DNA: TGCGCCAGCAGCTTGGCTAGCCCAGATACGCAGTATTTT. As protein: CASSLASPDTQYF.

The V and J genes are TRBV6-4 and TRBJ2-5; 8 bases map to TRBD1. The V and J ends lost 11 bases and 2 bases, in that order; junction bases with no gene match: 16. CDR1 is MRHNA, CDR2 SNTAGT, per germline. The CDR3 runs 16 residues. In DNA, the CDR3 is TGTGCCTGGATCCGCGGGGAAGACAGGGGTCAAGAGACCCAGTACTTC. Translated: CAWIRGEDRGQETQYF.

The rearrangement links TRBV7-6 to TRBJ1-1; TRBD1 matches at 7 bases. V was clipped by 5 bases and J by 7 bases; unmatched bases: 13. The CDR3 is 15 amino acids. Looked up from germline, CDR1 is SGHVS and CDR2 is FNYEAQ. CDR3 amino acids: CASSTQPGQTNEAFF. The DNA of the CDR3 is TGTGCCAGCAGCACCCAGCCGGGACAGACTAATGAAGCTTTCTTT.

The chain joins TRBV4-1 to TRBJ1-5; tentatively, D is TRBD1 (5 bases). The CDR3 runs 16 residues. V was cut by 0 bases and J by 3 bases, with 12 bases left in between. CDR1 and CDR2 from the germline V gene are MGHRA and YSYEKL. The chain's CDR3 is CASSQEVRVPNQPQHF. The CDR3 nucleotides are TGCGCCAGCAGCCAAGAAGTCAGGGTCCCCAATCAGCCCCAGCATTTT.

This chain joins TRBV28 and TRBJ1-6; TRBD1 might be the D (6 bases). Per germline, CDR1 MDHEN and CDR2 SYDVKM. The V and J ends lost 4 bases and 8 bases respectively, with 15 bases between them. The CDR3 contains 15 residues. The DNA of the CDR3 is TGTGCCAGCAGTTCTCCTGGGGGGCTCGATTCACCCCTCCACTTT. Translating gives CASSSPGGLDSPLHF.

This rearrangement joins TRBV12-2 to TRBJ2-7. TRBV12-2 is annotated as a pseudogene. The CDR3 extends over 12 amino acids. The CDR3 spells CASRPHSYEQYF. The CDR3 coding sequence is TGTGCAAGTCGCCCGCACTCCTACGAGCAGTACTTC.

There are a few counts of this clone. The DNA of the CDR3 is TGTGCCAGCAGCTTAGCGGTGTCTAGCGGGAGGTCCTACAATGAGCAGTTCTTC. Its translation is CASSLAVSSGRSYNEQFF. The chain combines TRBV11-1 with TRBJ2-1; TRBD2 matches at 11 bases. The germline V gene has CDR1 SGHAT and CDR2 FQDESV (reference sequence). Unmatched junction bases numbered 5, after V lost 0 bases and J lost 1 base. The CDR3 extends over 18 amino acids. Variable domain in full (rest from reference TRBV11-1 and TRBJ2-1): EAEVAQSPRYKITEKSQAVAFWCDPISGHATLYWYRQILGQGPELLVQFQDESVVDDSQLPKDRFSAERLKGVDSTLKIQPAELGDSAMYLCASSLAVSSGRSYNEQFFGPGTRLTVL.

The chain uses TRBV29-1 and TRBJ2-5; 7 bases map to TRBD2. CDR3 length equals 16 residues. The germline V gene encodes CDR1 SQVTM and CDR2 ANQGSEA. V dropped 3 bases and J dropped 10; count of bases not matched to a gene: 20. CDR3 sequence reads: CSVDPFWREKGEDQYF. The CDR3 coding sequence is TGCAGCGTTGACCCCTTTTGGCGGGAGAAGGGTGAGGACCAGTACTTC. Combining the CDR3 with reference TRBV29-1 and TRBJ2-5 gives the whole variable domain SAVISQKPSRDICQRGTSLTIQCQVDSQVTMMFWYRQQPGQSLTLIATANQGSEATYESGFVIDKFPISRPNLTFSTLTVSNMSPEDSSIYLCSVDPFWREKGEDQYFGPGTRLLVL.

The rearrangement joins TRBV29-1 to TRBJ1-1; D might be TRBD1 (5 bases). This CDR3 spans 13 amino acids. Germline CDR1 reads SQVTM; CDR2 reads ANQGSEA. Trimming took 4 bases from V and 1 from J, leaving 10 bases between them. This chain's CDR3 is CSVVGQPNTEAFF. CDR3 nucleotides: TGCAGCGTTGTAGGACAACCGAACACTGAAGCTTTCTTT.

V gene TRBV5-6 combines with J gene TRBJ2-1; weak D call: TRBD2 (5 bases). The CDR3 spans 15 residues. CDR1 and CDR2 from the germline V gene are SGHDT and YYEEEE. Trimming stripped 4 bases from V and 5 bases from J, with 16 bases between. Here the CDR3 reads CASSPRVSRDNEQFF. CDR3 sequence (DNA): TGTGCCAGCAGCCCGAGGGTTTCTCGGGACAATGAGCAGTTCTTC.

The genes are TRBV18 and TRBJ1-1; D ambiguous. V shed 0 bases and J shed 0 bases, with 11 bases lying between them. The CDR3 spans 16 residues. Germline V gene sequence: CDR1 KGHSH, CDR2 LQKENI. The CDR3 is CASSPPGSSMNTEAFF. The DNA of the CDR3 is TGTGCCAGCTCACCACCGGGAAGTTCCATGAACACTGAAGCTTTCTTT.

V and J are TRBV15 and TRBJ2-2; TRBD1 aligns across 8 bases. V lost 1 base, J lost 7 bases, and 8 bases stayed unmatched. The CDR3 length is 16 residues. Germline V gives CDR1 LNHNV, CDR2 YYDKDF (reference sequence). CDR3 sequence (DNA): TGTGCCACCAGCAGAGGAGACAGGGGTGTGAGCGGGGAGCTGTTTTTT. This sequence encodes CATSRGDRGVSGELFF.

The V and J genes are TRBV6-6 and TRBJ1-2; maybe TRBD1 (6 bases). Germline CDR1 MNHNY, CDR2 SVGAGI (reference sequence). This CDR3 has 16 residues. Deletions cut 0 bases from V and 3 bases from J, with 14 bases between. The CDR3 sequence: CASSYSRGGSDYGYTF. As DNA, the CDR3 is TGTGCCAGCAGTTACTCTAGGGGGGGGAGTGACTATGGCTACACCTTC.

The chain uses TRBV5-1 and TRBJ1-3; weak D call: TRBD1 (6 bases). This CDR3 contains 14 residues. The V and J ends lost 4 bases and 2 bases respectively, with 10 bases between them. Per germline, CDR1 SGHRS and CDR2 YFSETQ. In nucleotides, the CDR3 is TGCGCCAGCAGCCAAACAGGGACTGGAAACACCATATATTTT. Its translation is CASSQTGTGNTIYF.

The gene calls are TRBV7-2 and TRBJ1-3; possibly TRBD1 for D (5 bases). CDR1 and CDR2 from the germline V gene are SGHTA and FQGNSA. The CDR3 has 17 amino acids. V was clipped by 5 bases and J by 4 bases, with 21 bases between them. The CDR3 spells CASSRVPGGTRGNTIYF. The CDR3 nucleotides are TGTGCCAGCAGCAGGGTCCCGGGGGGGACGAGGGGAAACACCATATATTTT.

The J gene is TRBJ1-1, the V gene TRBV29-1, with TRBD1 as a possible D gene (5 bases). The CDR3 consists of 14 residues. Germline CDR1 SQVTM, CDR2 ANQGSEA. V lost 7 bases and J lost 1, with 16 bases in between. The CDR3 is CSAKAGLWNTEAFF. CDR3 in DNA: TGCAGCGCTAAGGCGGGACTGTGGAACACTGAAGCTTTCTTT.

J is TRBJ1-1 and V is TRBV5-8, with 10 bases aligning to TRBD1. From germline, CDR1 is SGHTS and CDR2 YDEGEE. This CDR3 spans 16 amino acids. V dropped 4 bases and J dropped 0; count of bases not matched to a gene: 6. The CDR3 region is CASSVGTGVMNTEAFF. The CDR3 DNA sequence: TGTGCCAGCAGCGTTGGGACAGGGGTCATGAACACTGAAGCTTTCTTT.

This clone turned up a few times. The rearrangement links TRBV18 to TRBJ2-7; TRBD1 matches 8 bases. The CDR3 has 15 amino acids. Germline V CDR1 and CDR2: KGHSH, LQKENI. V lost 6 bases, J lost 5 bases, and 12 bases stayed unmatched. CDR3 region: CASSSQTGVGDEQYF. CDR3 nucleotides: TGTGCCAGCTCTTCCCAGACAGGGGTGGGTGACGAGCAGTACTTC.

The CDR3 here is CASSEGVKAPWGTEAFF. DNA of the CDR3: TGTGCCAGCAGTGAAGGGGTCAAAGCTCCGTGGGGCACTGAAGCTTTCTTT. The chain uses TRBV2 and TRBJ1-1; no clear D. CDR1 is SNHLY, CDR2 FYNNEI, per germline. Trimming took 1 base from V and 4 from J, leaving 19 bases between them. This CDR3 spans 17 amino acids.

V gene TRBV28 combines with J gene TRBJ1-5; D gene ambiguous. The CDR3 totals 16 residues. The germline gives CDR1 MDHEN, CDR2 SYDVKM. V gave up 7 bases and J gave up 7 bases, with 23 bases separating them. CDR3 bases: TGTGCCAGCACCCTACTCGGTAAAAGGGCCGTCCAGCCCCAGCATTTT. Translating gives CASTLLGKRAVQPQHF.

The chain uses TRBV3-1 (or the pseudogene TRBV3-2) and TRBJ2-1; D assignment may be TRBD1 or TRBD2 (7 bases each). This CDR3 has 16 residues. Germline CDR1 LGHDT, CDR2 YNNKEL (reference sequence). The V gene lost 3 bases and the J gene lost 8 bases, with 20 bases spanning the gap. The CDR3 here is CASSHSGGGLADEQFF. The CDR3 bases are TGTGCCAGCAGCCATTCAGGGGGAGGGCTGGCCGATGAGCAGTTCTTC.

The J gene is TRBJ2-5, the V gene TRBV6-6; D possibly corresponds to TRBD2 (5 bases). Trimming stripped 2 bases from V and 5 bases from J, with 9 bases between. CDR1 and CDR2 from the germline V gene are MNHNY and SVGAGI (reference sequence). The CDR3 runs 13 residues. This chain's CDR3 is CASSYRGSETQYF. The DNA for the CDR3 is TGTGCCAGCAGTTACAGAGGGAGTGAGACCCAGTACTTC.

V and J are TRBV6-1 and TRBJ1-1; D is perhaps TRBD1 (6 bases). CDR1 and CDR2 from the germline V gene are MNHNS and SASEGT. This CDR3 is built from 14 residues. Trimming removed 3 bases from V and 4 bases from J, with 12 bases in between. CDR3 nucleotides: TGTGCCAGCAGTGAGCCAAACAGGGTCACTGAAGCTTTCTTT. Protein sequence: CASSEPNRVTEAFF.

V usage is TRBV7-7 and J usage is TRBJ1-4; D is uncertain. CDR3 size: 15 residues. Trimming removed 5 bases at V and 4 bases at J, with 14 bases between. Germline lookup yields CDR1 SSHAT and CDR2 FNYEAQ (reference sequence). CDR3 in DNA: TGTGCCAGCAGCCCCCGTTGGGGAAATAATGAAAAACTGTTTTTT. Translation gives CASSPRWGNNEKLFF. Filled out from reference TRBV7-7 and TRBJ1-4, the complete variable domain reads GAGVSQSPRYKVTKRGQDVTLRCDPISSHATLYWYQQALGQGPEFLTYFNYEAQPDKSGLPSDRFSAERPEGSISTLTIQRTEQRDSAMYRCASSPRWGNNEKLFFGSGTQLSVL.

The V gene is TRBV5-1, the J gene TRBJ2-7; 9 bases agree with TRBD1. The trim removed 2 bases at V and 6 bases at J, leaving 12 bases unmatched. CDR1 and CDR2 (germline): SGHRS, YFSETQ. This CDR3 is 16 amino acids long. The CDR3 sequence is CASSFSSGTGLGEQYF. In DNA, the CDR3 is TGCGCCAGCAGCTTCTCGTCCGGGACAGGGCTGGGCGAGCAGTACTTC. The variable domain in full, completed from reference TRBV5-1 and TRBJ2-7, reads KAGVTQTPRYLIKTRGQQVTLSCSPISGHRSVSWYQQTPGQGLQFLFEYFSETQRNKGNFPGRFSGRQFSNSRSEMNVSTLELGDSALYLCASSFSSGTGLGEQYFGPGTRLTVT.